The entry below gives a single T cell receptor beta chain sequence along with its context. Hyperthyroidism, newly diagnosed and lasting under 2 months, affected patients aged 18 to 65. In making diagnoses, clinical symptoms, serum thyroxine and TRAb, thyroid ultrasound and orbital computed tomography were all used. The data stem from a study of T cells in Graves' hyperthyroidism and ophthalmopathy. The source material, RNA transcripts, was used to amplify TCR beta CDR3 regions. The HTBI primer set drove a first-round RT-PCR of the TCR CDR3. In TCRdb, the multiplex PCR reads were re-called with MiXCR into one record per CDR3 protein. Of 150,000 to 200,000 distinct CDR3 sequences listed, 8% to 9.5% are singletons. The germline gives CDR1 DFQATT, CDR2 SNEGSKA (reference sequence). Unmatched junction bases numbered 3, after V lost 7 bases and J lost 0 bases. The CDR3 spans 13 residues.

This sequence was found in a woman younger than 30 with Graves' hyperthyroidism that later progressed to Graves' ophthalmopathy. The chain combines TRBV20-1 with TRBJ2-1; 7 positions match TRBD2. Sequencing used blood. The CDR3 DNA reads TGCAGTGTTGGCGGGAGCTCCTACAATGAGCAGTTCTTC. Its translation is CSVGGSSYNEQFF.